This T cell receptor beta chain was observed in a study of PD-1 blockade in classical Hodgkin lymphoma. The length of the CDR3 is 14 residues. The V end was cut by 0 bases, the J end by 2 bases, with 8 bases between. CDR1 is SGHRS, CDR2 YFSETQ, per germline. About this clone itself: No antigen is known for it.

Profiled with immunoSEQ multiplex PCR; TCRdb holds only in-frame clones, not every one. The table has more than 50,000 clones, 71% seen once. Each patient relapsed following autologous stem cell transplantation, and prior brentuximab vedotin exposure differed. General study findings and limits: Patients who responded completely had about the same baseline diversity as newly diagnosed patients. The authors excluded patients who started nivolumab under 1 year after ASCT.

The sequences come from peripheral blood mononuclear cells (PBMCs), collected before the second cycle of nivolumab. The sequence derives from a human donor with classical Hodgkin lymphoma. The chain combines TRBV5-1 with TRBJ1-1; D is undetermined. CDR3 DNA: TGCGCCAGCAGCTTGGATGCAGGTAACACTGAAGCTTTCTTT. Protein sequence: CASSLDAGNTEAFF.